These T cell receptor beta chains were read from a single sample in a study of response to subunit inactivated influenza vaccine. TCRdb fed the RT-PCR reads into MiXCR, producing one record per CDR3 protein. The data hold about 620,000 distinct CDR3 sequences, with approximately 12% observed a single time. The sequenced sample was PBMCs from blood, obtained on the day of vaccination. All receptors come from a man aged 45-65 years who received an inactivated influenza vaccine. The CDR3 runs from the conserved cysteine through the conserved F or W. A D gene is named only where the DNA matches it firmly. Clone size is shown for a subset of rows, as once, few, many or a class of expanded clone.

D,J,size,V,CDR3,DNA
.,TRBJ2-7,many,TRBV5-1,CASSLVGGPSYEQYF,TGCGCCAGCAGCTTGGTTGGCGGGCCCTCCTACGAGCAGTACTTC
.,TRBJ2-1,many,TRBV5-1,CASSRSGEQFF,TGCGCCAGCAGCCGCTCAGGAGAGCAGTTCTTC
.,TRBJ2-3,many,TRBV29-1,CSVHGLRTDTQYF,TGCAGCGTTCATGGACTACGCACAGATACGCAGTATTTT
.,TRBJ2-1,few,TRBV28,CASGRPNEQFF,TGTGCCAGCGGGAGACCCAATGAGCAGTTCTTC
.,TRBJ2-1,few,TRBV20-1,CSARDISGLYNEQFF,TGCAGTGCTAGAGATATTAGCGGCCTATACAATGAGCAGTTCTTC
.,TRBJ2-1,many,TRBV6-5,CASSRRGSEQFF,TGTGCCAGCAGCCGAAGGGGGAGTGAGCAGTTCTTC
TRBD2,TRBJ2-1,.,TRBV10-3,CASRTSGGRYNEQFF,TGTGCCAGCCGGACTAGCGGGGGCAGGTACAATGAGCAGTTCTTC
.,TRBJ2-7,.,TRBV14,CASSQDLGALHEQYF,TGTGCCAGCAGCCAAGACTTAGGTGCCCTCCACGAGCAGTACTTC
.,TRBJ2-1,few,TRBV2,CASRAGGGDNEQFF,TGTGCCAGCAGGGCCGGAGGGGGGGACAATGAGCAGTTCTTC
TRBD1,TRBJ2-1,few,TRBV7-9,CASSHDRVSIYEQFF,TGTGCCAGCAGCCATGACAGGGTCAGTATTTATGAGCAGTTCTTC
TRBD1,TRBJ2-3,many,TRBV12-3/TRBV12-4,CASSLGRGGNRNTDTQYF,TGTGCCAGCAGTTTAGGGAGAGGGGGCAATAGAAACACAGATACGCAGTATTTT
TRBD1,TRBJ2-7,many,TRBV12-3/TRBV12-4,CASSPGQGTSYEQYF,TGTGCCAGCAGTCCGGGACAGGGGACTTCCTACGAGCAGTACTTC
.,TRBJ2-7,many,TRBV5-5,CASLLGEGTYEQYF,TGTGCCAGCCTCTTGGGAGAGGGAACCTACGAGCAGTACTTC
.,TRBJ2-2,.,TRBV29-1,CSARGGSSGELFF,TGCAGCGCTAGAGGGGGTTCATCCGGGGAGCTGTTTTTT
.,TRBJ1-1,many,TRBV12-3/TRBV12-4,CASSLEQLNTEAFF,TGTGCCAGCAGTTTGGAACAGCTGAACACTGAAGCTTTCTTT
.,TRBJ2-3,few,TRBV15,CATSKSTGRADTQYF,TGTGCCACCAGCAAATCGACAGGGAGGGCAGATACGCAGTATTTT
TRBD1,TRBJ1-2,.,TRBV20-1,CSAYTGGAYGYTF,TGCAGTGCGTATACAGGGGGCGCTTATGGCTACACCTTC
.,TRBJ2-1,.,TRBV6-5,CASSYIAGRHEQFF,TGTGCCAGCAGCTATATCGCGGGACGACATGAGCAGTTCTTC
.,TRBJ2-3,.,TRBV3-1,CASSLDSKGTDTQYF,TGTGCCAGCAGCCTCGACTCCAAAGGCACAGATACGCAGTATTTT
TRBD1,TRBJ1-5,few,TRBV7-2,CASSSTGSNQPQHF,TGTGCCAGCAGCTCGACAGGGAGTAATCAGCCCCAGCATTTT
TRBD1,TRBJ2-3,.,TRBV20-1,CSAREYSAGGMDTQYF,TGCAGTGCTAGAGAGTATTCGGCAGGGGGAATGGATACGCAGTATTTT
.,TRBJ2-5,.,TRBV7-9,CASSLHTQETQYF,TGTGCCAGCAGCTTACATACACAAGAGACCCAGTACTTC
TRBD1,TRBJ2-1,many,TRBV5-1,CASSLGGQGLNEQFF,TGCGCCAGCAGCTTGGGGGGACAGGGCCTCAATGAGCAGTTCTTC
.,TRBJ2-3,.,TRBV28,CASTPGFWDTQYF,TGTGCCAGCACCCCCGGGTTTTGGGATACGCAGTATTTT
.,TRBJ1-1,.,TRBV3-1,CASRQVPNTEAFF,TGTGCCAGCAGACAGGTTCCGAACACTGAAGCTTTCTTT
TRBD2,TRBJ2-1,many,TRBV29-1,CSVERGIAGGPHEQFF,TGCAGCGTTGAAAGAGGTATAGCGGGAGGGCCCCATGAGCAGTTCTTC
TRBD1,TRBJ2-1,.,TRBV28,CASRGGPGTGGKSWNEQFF,TGTGCCAGCAGAGGAGGACCCGGGACAGGGGGCAAAAGTTGGAATGAGCAGTTCTTC
.,TRBJ2-1,few,TRBV6-2/TRBV6-3,CASSYPTGGRDISNEQFF,TGTGCCAGCAGTTACCCGACCGGGGGGCGGGATATAAGCAATGAGCAGTTCTTC
TRBD1,TRBJ2-7,few,TRBV4-2,CASSQAATGIAREQYF,TGTGCCAGCAGCCAAGCCGCGACAGGGATAGCGAGGGAGCAGTACTTC
.,TRBJ2-4,.,TRBV27,CASSLFGQGKAKNIQYF,TGTGCCAGCAGTTTATTCGGGCAGGGAAAGGCCAAAAACATTCAGTACTTC
.,TRBJ1-2,.,TRBV2,CASSSTGLGYGYTF,TGTGCCAGCAGTTCGACAGGCTTGGGGTATGGCTACACCTTC
.,TRBJ2-3,few,TRBV20-1,CSASIRTLSTDTQYF,TGCAGTGCTAGTATCAGGACCCTGAGCACAGATACGCAGTATTTT
.,TRBJ2-1,few,TRBV28,CASSLWARVRSYNEQFF,TGTGCCAGCAGCCTATGGGCGCGGGTTCGCTCCTACAATGAGCAGTTCTTC
.,TRBJ2-7,.,TRBV7-2,CASSLQDGLYGEQYF,TGTGCCAGCAGCTTACAGGACGGATTATACGGCGAGCAGTACTTC
TRBD2,TRBJ2-3,few,TRBV7-2,CASSFATSGARKAQYF,TGTGCCAGCAGCTTTGCGACTAGCGGGGCGCGGAAGGCGCAGTATTTT
.,TRBJ2-2,few,TRBV15,CATYRGTANTGELFF,TGTGCCACCTATCGCGGAACCGCGAACACCGGGGAGCTGTTTTTT
.,TRBJ2-7,.,TRBV11-2,CASSKSWDEQYF,TGTGCCAGCAGCAAGTCCTGGGACGAGCAGTACTTC
.,TRBJ1-2,.,TRBV10-3,CAISERAGTGYTF,TGTGCCATCAGTGAGAGGGCAGGGACTGGCTACACCTTC
.,TRBJ1-4,few,TRBV9,CASSAGTVRLREKLFF,TGTGCCAGCAGCGCCGGTACGGTCCGTTTAAGGGAAAAACTGTTTTTT
TRBD2,TRBJ2-1,many,TRBV3-1,CASSQVTSGRADYNEQFF,TGTGCCAGCAGCCAAGTAACTAGCGGGAGGGCTGACTACAATGAGCAGTTCTTC
TRBD1,TRBJ2-3,.,TRBV20-1,CSARAGQGITDTQYF,TGCAGTGCTAGAGCAGGACAGGGGATCACAGATACGCAGTATTTT
.,TRBJ2-7,few,TRBV15,CATSRESSYEQYF,TGTGCCACCAGCAGAGAAAGCTCCTACGAGCAGTACTTC
.,TRBJ2-1,once,TRBV19,CASSAPGRSSYNEQFF,TGTGCCAGTAGCGCGCCGGGACGAAGCTCCTACAATGAGCAGTTCTTC
.,TRBJ2-5,many,TRBV5-1,CASSSPQGSRQETQYF,TGCGCCAGCAGCTCTCCTCAGGGGTCTAGACAAGAGACCCAGTACTTC
TRBD1,TRBJ2-2,.,TRBV28,CASSLAVWTGAGELFF,TGTGCCAGCAGTTTAGCGGTGTGGACAGGGGCCGGGGAGCTGTTTTTT
TRBD2,TRBJ2-1,few,TRBV2,CASSERMTGREYYNEQFF,TGTGCCAGCAGTGAGAGGATGACGGGGCGGGAGTACTACAATGAGCAGTTCTTC